This is a list of T cell receptor beta chains from one sample in a study of cytomegalovirus exposure and HLA in healthy donors. TCRdb's copy holds only in-frame clones and misses some; the assay was immunoSEQ multiplex PCR. This table has 250,000 to 400,000 clones, 70% to 90% appearing once. Specimen: PBMCs. Source of these receptors: a man aged 30 to 45 in good health and CMV-seronegative. CDR3s include the opening cysteine and the closing phenylalanine or tryptophan. Fields, in order: CDR3 length, V gene, J gene, D gene, clone size, CDR3 protein, CDR3 DNA. D genes are given only for firm matches. Where a row states a size, it is once, few, many or the class of an expanded clone; other rows omit it.

18	TRBV4-3	TRBJ1-1	NA	NA	CASSHDPWMTAMNTEAFF	TGCGCCAGCAGCCATGACCCCTGGATGACAGCTATGAACACTGAAGCTTTCTTT
14	TRBV7-6	TRBJ2-7	NA	NA	CASSLAPGSYEQYF	TGTGCCAGCAGCTTAGCACCAGGCTCCTACGAGCAGTACTTC
14	TRBV5-5	TRBJ2-5	TRBD1	NA	CASSFDRGWETQYF	TGTGCCAGCAGCTTCGACAGGGGATGGGAGACCCAGTACTTC
15	TRBV6-5	TRBJ2-1	TRBD1	NA	CASSQPGQGRNEQFF	TGTGCCAGCAGTCAACCGGGACAGGGTAGGAATGAGCAGTTCTTC
17	TRBV7-9	TRBJ2-7	NA	NA	CASSSSKSGGLSYEQYF	TGTGCCAGCAGCTCGTCAAAATCCGGGGGGCTCTCCTACGAGCAGTACTTC
12	TRBV6-5	TRBJ2-5	NA	once	CASSFFSETQYF	TGTGCCAGCAGTTTTTTTTCGGAGACCCAGTACTTC
12	TRBV11-2	TRBJ2-7	NA	NA	CASSLNNYEQYF	TGTGCCAGCAGCTTGAACAACTACGAGCAGTACTTC
13	TRBV7-9	TRBJ2-7	TRBD2	NA	CASSLAGGYEQYF	TGTGCCAGCAGCTTAGCGGGGGGGTACGAGCAGTACTTC
15	TRBV5-1	TRBJ1-1	NA	NA	CASSWAGPGGTEAFF	TGCGCCAGCAGCTGGGCCGGACCCGGAGGCACTGAAGCTTTCTTT
16	TRBV5-1	TRBJ1-4	TRBD1	NA	CASSRDRIATNEKLFF	TGCGCCAGCAGCAGGGACAGGATTGCAACTAATGAAAAACTGTTTTTT
15	TRBV5-4	TRBJ1-1	NA	NA	CASSPREGVNTEAFF	TGTGCCAGCTCCCCCCGGGAGGGGGTGAACACTGAAGCTTTCTTT
16	TRBV6-5	TRBJ1-1	NA	NA	CASSYLSPVMNTEAFF	TGTGCCAGCAGTTACTTATCTCCAGTCATGAACACTGAAGCTTTCTTT
13	TRBV5-6	TRBJ2-7	TRBD1	NA	CASSRQGPYEQYF	TGTGCCAGCAGCAGACAGGGCCCCTACGAGCAGTACTTC
14	TRBV19	TRBJ2-7	NA	NA	CATKKDINLGEQYF	TGTGCCACCAAGAAGGACATTAACCTGGGGGAGCAGTACTTC
15	TRBV7-9	TRBJ2-1	NA	NA	CASSHADSKINEQFF	TGTGCCAGCAGCCACGCGGACAGCAAGATCAATGAGCAGTTCTTC
15	TRBV5-1	TRBJ1-1	TRBD1	NA	CASSRLGQANTEAFF	TGCGCCAGCAGCCGACTCGGACAGGCGAACACTGAAGCTTTCTTT
14	TRBV7-6	TRBJ2-1	NA	NA	CASSLSGWVDEQFF	TGTGCCAGCAGCCTTTCGGGGTGGGTCGATGAGCAGTTCTTC
17	TRBV9	TRBJ2-2	TRBD1	NA	CASSVTTGTGGTGELFF	TGTGCCAGCAGCGTAACCACCGGGACAGGGGGTACCGGGGAGCTGTTTTTT